This record covers a single T cell receptor beta chain. The antigen remains unidentified. The CDR3 has 14 amino acids. Trimming took off 4 bases at V and 4 bases at J, with 13 bases between the two ends. Looked up from germline, CDR1 is LGHDT and CDR2 is YNNKEL (reference sequence). The source of the sample is a study of T-cell memory formation after mild COVID-19. TCRdb called the 5' RACE reads again in MiXCR, with one record for every CDR3 protein. The sample lists some 330,000 distinct CDR3 sequences; roughly 21% were seen once. Study-level points and caveats: Whether day 37 second-wave clones are SARS-CoV-2-specific was not confirmed. Some responding clones appeared in pre-infection memory, suggesting cross-reactive memory joined. A balance of CD4 and CD8 characterized clones contracting day 15 to 85, whereas later expanders leaned CD4+.

The sample taken for sequencing was PBMCs or a T cell subset sorted from them (not recorded which). The chain employs TRBV3-1 and TRBJ1-2; D unresolved. The receptor was derived from an adult woman who had mild COVID-19 (a few samples of this study predate the infection). Cell type and time point are not known. The CDR3 loop reads CASSREDRFYGYTF. The CDR3 nucleotides read TGTGCCAGCAGCCGAGAGGACCGCTTCTATGGCTACACCTTC. The variable domain in full, with the rest retrieved from reference TRBV3-1 and TRBJ1-2, is DTAVSQTPKYLVTQMGNDKSIKCEQNLGHDTMYWYKQDSKKFLKIMFSYNNKELIINETVPNRFSPKSPDKAHLNLHINSLELGDSAVYFCASSREDRFYGYTFGSGTRLTVV.